This TCR beta chain stems from a study of shared clonotypes between healthy human individuals. J gave up 5 bases and V 2 bases, and 6 bases lay outside the gene matches. The CDR3 spans 15 residues. Germline CDR1 is SGHRS and CDR2 is YFSETQ. Only a few counts were recorded for this clone. Its antigen is as yet unknown. Study-wide findings and caveats: Sorted-subset sequencing was shown by rarefaction to be incomplete despite large depth.

Assay execution proceeded at the deep level. For every subset, genomic DNA was evenly distributed across several immunoSEQ plates. DNA at 200 ng, approximately 30,000 T cell genomes, went into sorted-subset replicate PCRs. TCRdb's table, derived via immunoSEQ multiplex PCR, lists solely in-frame clones and lacks some. The sample consists of some 2,500,000 clones, 85% to 95% of them appearing once. Material: naive CD4+ T cells from PBMCs. Subset specified: CD45RA+ positively selected. This chain uses TRBV5-1 with TRBJ1-5, with TRBD1 matching 8 bases. This clonotype originated in a man in his late teens or twenties in good health. Some clones in this sample may be carry-over from other donors' samples. The CDR3 region has the DNA TGCGCCAGCAGCTTAGGACAGGGATCTCATCAGCCCCAGCATTTT. This sequence encodes CASSLGQGSHQPQHF.